These 6 T cell receptor beta chains came from one sample sequenced in a study of T cells after yellow fever vaccination. TCRdb re-derived calls from the 5' RACE reads in MiXCR, one entry per CDR3 protein. The table shows 120,000 or so distinct CDR3 sequences, with nearly 15% occurring only once. The input for sequencing was CD8+ T cells sorted from PBMCs, taken 5 days after the yellow fever booster vaccination. These receptors were obtained from a man between 18 and 29 years old who received the YFV17D yellow fever vaccine.

This clonotype has a handful of counts. The CDR3 DNA sequence: TGTGCCAGCAGCGCCCTCGGGGCGGGGGGGTACAATGAGCAGTTCTTC. Amino acid sequence: CASSALGAGGYNEQFF. This sequence joins TRBV7-9 and TRBJ2-1, with 9 bases that match TRBD2. Germline V gene data show CDR1 as SEHNR and CDR2 as FQNEAQ (reference sequence). This CDR3 is built from 16 residues. V dropped 5 bases and J dropped 4; count of bases not matched to a gene: 9.

The chain is built from TRBV12-3 or TRBV12-4 and TRBJ2-5; D is possibly TRBD2 (6 bases). The CDR3 spans 14 residues. V dropped 3 bases and J dropped 1 base, with 9 bases sitting between them. The CDR3 spells CASSFFGSQETQYF. The CDR3, as DNA: TGTGCCAGCAGTTTCTTCGGGAGCCAAGAGACCCAGTACTTC.

This clonotype was detected a few times. The rearrangement uses TRBV20-1 and TRBJ2-5; unclear D gene. Germline loops: CDR1 DFQATT, CDR2 SNEGSKA (reference sequence). V lost 0 bases and J lost 2, with 10 bases in between. The CDR3 loop spans 14 amino acids. The CDR3 sequence: CSARDRRDQETQYF. The DNA of the CDR3 is TGCAGTGCTAGAGATCGTAGGGATCAAGAGACCCAGTACTTC.

The table lists this clonotype with a few counts. The CDR3 loop reads CASSWGGAGQPQHF. The DNA of the CDR3 is TGTGCCAGCAGCTGGGGCGGGGCGGGTCAGCCCCAGCATTTT. This chain uses TRBV7-9 with TRBJ1-5, with D possibly TRBD1 on 5 matching bases. This CDR3 region has 14 residues. Germline CDR1 SEHNR, CDR2 FQNEAQ (reference sequence). V lost 4 bases, J lost 6 bases, and 13 bases lay in between.

This clonotype was counted only a few times. The rearrangement links TRBV6-4 to TRBJ2-7, with 8 nucleotides matching TRBD1. J lost 2 bases, V lost 6 bases, and 3 bases had no gene match. Germline-derived CDR1 and CDR2 are MRHNA and SNTAGT. The CDR3 runs to 13 residues. The CDR3 loop reads CASSADRAYEQYV. CDR3 coding DNA: TGTGCCAGCAGCGCGGACAGGGCCTACGAGCAGTACGTC.

The chain is built from TRBV6-2 or TRBV6-3 and TRBJ1-1; unclear D gene. The CDR3 consists of 12 residues. Germline assignment: CDR1 MNHEY and CDR2 SVGEGT. Trimming pared 7 bases from V and 8 bases from J, leaving 14 bases between. CDR3: CASTLGRGEAFF. The CDR3 region has the DNA TGTGCCAGCACCCTAGGTCGGGGAGAAGCTTTCTTT.